This T cell receptor beta chain comes out of a study of brain metastases from non-small cell lung cancer. As concerns this clone: Its antigen remains unknown.

There are 16 residues in the CDR3. From germline, CDR1 is MNHNY and CDR2 SVGAGI (reference sequence). Losses at the gene ends were 6 bases for V and 5 bases for J; bases not matched to a gene: 10. Study-level findings and limits: T-cell clones appeared expanded in 55% to 65% of brain metastases relative to matched primary tumors. TCR repertoires overlapped largely between brain metastases and matched primaries. Compared with primary tumors, brain metastases showed less T-cell infiltration.

The table came from immunoSEQ multiplex PCR; TCRdb's copy has only in-frame clones and leaves some out. Altogether more than 4,000 clones are present, roughly 85% being singletons, with the ten largest covering under 6%. The receptor's source is a donor aged 40 or over with non-small cell lung cancer. The sample taken for sequencing was primary lung tumor tissue. V usage is TRBV6-6 and J usage is TRBJ2-5; 12 bases are shared with TRBD2. CDR3 residues: CASSYLTSGSEETQYF. CDR3 DNA sequence: TGTGCCAGCAGCTATCTGACTAGCGGGAGCGAGGAGACCCAGTACTTC.